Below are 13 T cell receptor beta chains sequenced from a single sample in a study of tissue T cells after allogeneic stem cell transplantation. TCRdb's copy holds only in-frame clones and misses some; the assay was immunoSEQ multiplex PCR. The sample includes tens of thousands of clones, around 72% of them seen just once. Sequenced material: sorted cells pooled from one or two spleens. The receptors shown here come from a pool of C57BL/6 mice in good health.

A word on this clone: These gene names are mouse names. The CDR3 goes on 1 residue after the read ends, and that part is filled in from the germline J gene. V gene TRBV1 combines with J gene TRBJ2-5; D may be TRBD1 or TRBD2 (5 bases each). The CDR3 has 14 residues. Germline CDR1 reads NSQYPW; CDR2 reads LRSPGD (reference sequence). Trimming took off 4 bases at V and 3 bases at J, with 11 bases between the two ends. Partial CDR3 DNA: TGCACCTGCAGTGACCGGGACGGTCAAGACACCCAGTAC. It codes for CTCSDRDGQDTQY. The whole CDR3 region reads CTCSDRDGQDTQYF.

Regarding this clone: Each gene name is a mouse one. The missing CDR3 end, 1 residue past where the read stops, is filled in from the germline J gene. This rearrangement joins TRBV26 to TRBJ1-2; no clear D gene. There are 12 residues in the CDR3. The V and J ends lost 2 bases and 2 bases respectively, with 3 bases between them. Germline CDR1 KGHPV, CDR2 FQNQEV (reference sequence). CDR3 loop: CASSLHNSDYTF. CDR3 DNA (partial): TGTGCCAGCAGTCTGCATAACTCCGACTACACC. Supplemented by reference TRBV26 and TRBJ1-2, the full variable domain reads NSKVIQTPRYLVKGQGQKAKMRCIPEKGHPVVFWYQQNKNNEFKFLINFQNQEVLQQIDMTEKRFSAECPSNSPCSLEIQSSEAGDSALYLCASSLHNSDYTFGSGTRLLVI.

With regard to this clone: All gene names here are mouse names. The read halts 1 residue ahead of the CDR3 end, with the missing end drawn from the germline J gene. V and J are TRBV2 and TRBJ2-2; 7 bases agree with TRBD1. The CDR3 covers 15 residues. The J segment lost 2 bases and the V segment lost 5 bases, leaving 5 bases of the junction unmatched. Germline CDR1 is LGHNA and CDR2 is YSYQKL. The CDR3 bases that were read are TGTGCCAGCAGCACCCCAGGGGGTAACACCGGGCAGCTCTAC. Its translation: CASSTPGGNTGQLY. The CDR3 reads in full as CASSTPGGNTGQLYF.

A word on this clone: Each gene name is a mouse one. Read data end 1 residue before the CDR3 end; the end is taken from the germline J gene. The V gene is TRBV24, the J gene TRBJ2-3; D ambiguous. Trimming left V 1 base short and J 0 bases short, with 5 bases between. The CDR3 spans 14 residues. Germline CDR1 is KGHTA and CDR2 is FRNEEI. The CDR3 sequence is CASSLCRSAETLYF. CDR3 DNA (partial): TGTGCCAGCAGTCTGTGTAGGAGTGCAGAAACGCTGTAT.

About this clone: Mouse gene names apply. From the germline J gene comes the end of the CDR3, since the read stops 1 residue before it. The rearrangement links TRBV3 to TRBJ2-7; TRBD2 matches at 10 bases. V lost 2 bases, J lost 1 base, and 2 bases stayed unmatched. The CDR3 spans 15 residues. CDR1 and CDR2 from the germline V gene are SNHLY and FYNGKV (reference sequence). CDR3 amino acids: CASSLRDWGSYEQYF. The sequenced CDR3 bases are TGTGCCAGCAGCTTACGGGACTGGGGTTCCTATGAACAGTAC.

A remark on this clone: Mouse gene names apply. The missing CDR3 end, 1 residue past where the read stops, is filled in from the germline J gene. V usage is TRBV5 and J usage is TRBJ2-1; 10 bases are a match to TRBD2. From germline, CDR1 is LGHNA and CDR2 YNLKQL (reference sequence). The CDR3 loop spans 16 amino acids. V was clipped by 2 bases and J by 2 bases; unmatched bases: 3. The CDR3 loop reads CASSQPDWGDYAEQFF. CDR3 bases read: TGTGCCAGCAGCCAACCAGACTGGGGGGACTATGCTGAGCAGTTC.

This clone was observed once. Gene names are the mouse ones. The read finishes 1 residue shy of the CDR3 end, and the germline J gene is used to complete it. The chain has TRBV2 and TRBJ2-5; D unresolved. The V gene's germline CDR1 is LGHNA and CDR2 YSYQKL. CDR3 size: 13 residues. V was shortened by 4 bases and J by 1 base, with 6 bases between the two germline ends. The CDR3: CASSPRHQDTQYF. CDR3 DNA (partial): TGTGCCAGCAGCCCCCGGCACCAAGACACCCAGTAC.

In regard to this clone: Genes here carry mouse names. The CDR3 spells CASSIDRGQGEVFF. The covered CDR3 bases are TGTGCCAGCAGTATAGACAGGGGGCAGGGAGAAGTCTTC. The rearrangement joins TRBV19 to TRBJ1-1, with 9 positions matching TRBD1. The read ends 1 residue before the CDR3 terminus; that terminus is restored from the germline J gene. The V and J ends lost 0 bases and 7 bases, in that order; junction bases with no gene match: 4. Germline-derived CDR1 and CDR2 are FNHDT and SITEND (reference sequence). The CDR3 loop spans 14 amino acids.

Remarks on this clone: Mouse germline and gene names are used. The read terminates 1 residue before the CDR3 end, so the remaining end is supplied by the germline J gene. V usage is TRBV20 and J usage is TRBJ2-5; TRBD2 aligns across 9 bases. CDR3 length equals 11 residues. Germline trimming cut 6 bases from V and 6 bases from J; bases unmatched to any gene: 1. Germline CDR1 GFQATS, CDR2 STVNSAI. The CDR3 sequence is CGAGLGDTQYF. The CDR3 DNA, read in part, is TGTGGTGCAGGACTGGGGGACACCCAGTAC.

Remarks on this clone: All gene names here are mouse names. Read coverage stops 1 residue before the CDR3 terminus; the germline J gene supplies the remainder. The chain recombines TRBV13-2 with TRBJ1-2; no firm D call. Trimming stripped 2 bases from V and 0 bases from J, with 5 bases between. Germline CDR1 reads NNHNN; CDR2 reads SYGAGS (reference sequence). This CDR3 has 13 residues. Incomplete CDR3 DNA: TGTGCCAGCGGTGACGGGACAAACTCCGACTACACC. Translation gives CASGDGTNSDYT. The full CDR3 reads CASGDGTNSDYTF.

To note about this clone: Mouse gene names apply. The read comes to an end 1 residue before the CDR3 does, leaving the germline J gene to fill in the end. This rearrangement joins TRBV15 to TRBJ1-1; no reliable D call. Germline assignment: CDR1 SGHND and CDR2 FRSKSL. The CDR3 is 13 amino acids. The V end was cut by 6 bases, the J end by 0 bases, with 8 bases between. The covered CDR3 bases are TGTGCCAGCAGCCCAGCGACAAACACAGAAGTCTTC. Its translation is CASSPATNTEVF. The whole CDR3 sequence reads CASSPATNTEVFF.

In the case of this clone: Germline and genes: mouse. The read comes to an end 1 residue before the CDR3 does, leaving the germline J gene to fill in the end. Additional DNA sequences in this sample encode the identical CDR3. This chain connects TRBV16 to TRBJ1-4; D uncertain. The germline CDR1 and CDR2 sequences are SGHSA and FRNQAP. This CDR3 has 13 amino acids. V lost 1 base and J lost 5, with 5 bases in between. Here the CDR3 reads CASSLGQNERLFF. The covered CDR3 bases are TGTGCAAGCAGCTTAGGCCAAAACGAAAGATTATTT. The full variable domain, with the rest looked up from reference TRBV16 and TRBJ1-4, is NAGVIQTPRHKVTGKGQEATLWCEPISGHSAVFWYRQTIVQGLEFLTYFRNQAPIDDSGMPKERFSAQMPNQSHSTLKIQSTQPQDSAVYLCASSLGQNERLFFGHGTKLSVL.

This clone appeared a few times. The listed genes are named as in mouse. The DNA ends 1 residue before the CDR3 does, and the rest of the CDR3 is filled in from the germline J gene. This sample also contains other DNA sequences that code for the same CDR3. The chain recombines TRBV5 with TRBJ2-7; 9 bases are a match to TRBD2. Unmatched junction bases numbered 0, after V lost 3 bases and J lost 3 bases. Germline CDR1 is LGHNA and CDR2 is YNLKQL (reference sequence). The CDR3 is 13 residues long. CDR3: CASSQTGGYEQYF. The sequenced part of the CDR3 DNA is TGTGCCAGCAGCCAGACTGGGGGCTATGAACAGTAC.